The 29 T cell receptor beta chains listed next were all sequenced from one sample in a study of T cells in Graves' hyperthyroidism and ophthalmopathy. Amplification targeted TCR beta CDR3 regions from RNA transcripts. The primer set for the first-round RT-PCR of the TCR CDR3 was HTBI. TCRdb used MiXCR to reprocess the multiplex PCR reads, holding one entry per CDR3 protein. The table shows about 400,000 distinct CDR3 sequences, with 15% occurring only once. The sample was blood. All receptors come from a woman between 25 and 40 years old with Graves' hyperthyroidism.

This clonotype has a count of ten or more. This rearrangement joins TRBV28 to TRBJ2-2; D perhaps matches TRBD2 (6 bases). V lost 9 bases and J 0 bases, leaving 11 bases between the germline ends. Germline V gene sequence: CDR1 MDHEN, CDR2 SYDVKM. This CDR3 spans 14 amino acids. CDR3 nucleotides: TGTGCCAGTCTTAGCGGAACGAACACCGGGGAGCTGTTTTTT. It is translated as CASLSGTNTGELFF.

The rearrangement joins TRBV6-1 to TRBJ2-5; D possibly corresponds to TRBD2 (5 bases). The ends were cut back, 6 bases at V and 3 bases at J, with 17 bases in the middle. The CDR3 covers 15 residues. Germline CDR1 is MNHNS and CDR2 is SASEGT. The CDR3 loop reads CASSTGWAVEETQYF. The CDR3 DNA follows: TGTGCCAGCAGCACGGGATGGGCGGTTGAAGAGACCCAGTACTTC.

This clonotype was counted many times. J is TRBJ2-5 and V is TRBV12-3 or TRBV12-4; tentatively, D is TRBD1 (6 bases). The germline V and J ends were trimmed by 8 bases and 5 bases, with 15 bases remaining between them. The CDR3 is made up of 13 amino acids. The CDR3 spells CASGRGGIETQYF. The CDR3 nucleotides are TGTGCCAGCGGGCGAGGGGGTATCGAGACCCAGTACTTC.

This clonotype was counted at least ten times. The V and J genes are TRBV3-1 and TRBJ1-5; D possibly corresponds to TRBD1 (5 bases). The germline gives CDR1 LGHDT, CDR2 YNNKEL (reference sequence). The CDR3 spans 15 residues. V was trimmed by 2 bases and J by 7 bases, leaving 15 bases between them. The DNA of the CDR3 is TGTGCCAGCAGCCAATCAGGGTCGTGGATACAGCCCCAGCATTTT. Translating it yields CASSQSGSWIQPQHF.

There are a few counts of this clonotype. V and J are TRBV6-2 or TRBV6-3 and TRBJ1-1; TRBD1 aligns across 8 bases. This CDR3 is built from 13 residues. Per the germline V gene, CDR1 is MNHEY and CDR2 is SVGEGT. Trimming cost V 6 bases and J 6 bases; bases outside gene matches: 6. This CDR3 is CASRVDRASEAFF. The CDR3 DNA reads as TGTGCCAGCAGGGTGGACAGGGCCTCTGAAGCTTTCTTT.

This clonotype was counted at least ten times. This chain links TRBV11-3 with TRBJ2-1; a possible D gene is TRBD2 (7 bases). Trimming removed 5 bases from V and 10 bases from J, with 24 bases in between. The length of the CDR3 is 16 residues. Germline CDR1 and CDR2: SGHNT and YENEEA. CDR3 in DNA: TGTGCCAGCAGCCCCCAGGGGACTACCTATTACAGGGAGCAGTTCTTC. It codes for CASSPQGTTYYREQFF.

A few counts support this clonotype. The chain employs TRBV20-1 and TRBJ1-4; no reliable D call. Trimming cost V 1 base and J 5 bases, with 8 bases left between them. This CDR3 contains 13 residues. The V gene's germline CDR1 is DFQATT and CDR2 SNEGSKA (reference sequence). Written as DNA, the CDR3 is TGCAGTGCTAGAGGGGCAGTAAATGAAAAACTGTTTTTT. Residues: CSARGAVNEKLFF.

The CDR3 DNA reads TGTGCCAGCAGCTGGGGGACAGTGGATCAGACCCAGTACTTC. As protein: CASSWGTVDQTQYF. The chain is built from TRBV11-2 and TRBJ2-5; 7 bases are shared with TRBD1. J was trimmed by 6 bases and V by 4 bases; bases with no gene match: 8. This CDR3 spans 14 amino acids. The germline V gene has CDR1 SGHAT and CDR2 FQNNGV.

This clonotype was detected ten times or more. With a much larger clone just one base away, this may be a read error. This chain uses TRBV5-6 with TRBJ2-1; 10 bases map to TRBD2. Looked up from germline, CDR1 is SGHDT and CDR2 is YYEEEE. The CDR3 consists of 15 residues. Trimming removed 5 bases from V and 0 bases from J; junction bases left unmatched: 2. This chain's CDR3 is CASSASGSSYNEQFF. CDR3 bases: TGTGCCAGCAGTGCTAGCGGGAGCTCCTACAATGAGCAGTTCTTC.

This clonotype was detected many times. This rearrangement joins TRBV27 to TRBJ2-7; unclear D gene. Trimming stripped 4 bases from V and 0 bases from J, with 7 bases between. Germline lookup yields CDR1 MNHEY and CDR2 SMNVEV (reference sequence). CDR3 length: 13 residues. In DNA, the CDR3 is TGTGCCAGCAGTTATCGGGCCTCCTACGAGCAGTACTTC. It codes for CASSYRASYEQYF.

This clonotype was observed many times. J is TRBJ1-1 and V is TRBV28; D unresolved. CDR1 and CDR2 (germline): MDHEN, SYDVKM. The CDR3 has 15 amino acids. The V end lost 4 bases, the J end lost 0 bases, and 12 bases lay between the germline ends. The CDR3 protein is CASSSVPIMNTEAFF. The CDR3 DNA follows: TGTGCCAGCAGTTCAGTCCCGATCATGAACACTGAAGCTTTCTTT.

This clonotype was seen at least ten times. The V and J genes are TRBV3-1 and TRBJ1-2, with a possible D match to TRBD1 (5 bases). This CDR3 comprises 13 residues. Germline assignment: CDR1 LGHDT and CDR2 YNNKEL (reference sequence). Trimming cost V 5 bases and J 2 bases, with 9 bases left between them. The CDR3 bases are TGTGCCAGCAGCGGGACCGGGAACTATGGCTACACCTTC. Protein product: CASSGTGNYGYTF.

This clonotype was observed at least ten times. V usage is TRBV11-2 and J usage is TRBJ2-2; TRBD2 agrees at 11 bases. Germline V gene data show CDR1 as SGHAT and CDR2 as FQNNGV. The length of the CDR3 is 16 residues. Unmatched junction bases numbered 4, after V lost 3 bases and J lost 4 bases. The CDR3 here is CASSFTSGRPTGELFF. The CDR3 DNA is TGTGCCAGCAGCTTTACTAGCGGGAGACCCACCGGGGAGCTGTTTTTT.

The gene calls are TRBV28 and TRBJ1-2; D gene ambiguous. The CDR3 is 14 amino acids. The germline V and J ends were trimmed by 4 bases and 8 bases, with 17 bases remaining between them. CDR1 MDHEN and CDR2 SYDVKM come from the germline V gene. CDR3 loop: CASSSQPSLRGYTF. The CDR3 nucleotides read TGTGCCAGCAGTTCCCAACCCAGCCTTAGAGGCTACACCTTC.

This clonotype has a handful of counts. This sequence joins TRBV19 and TRBJ1-2, with 7 bases identical to TRBD1. CDR3 length: 14 residues. The germline V gene encodes CDR1 LNHDA and CDR2 SQIVND (reference sequence). V gave up 3 bases and J gave up 8 bases; unmatched junction bases: 9. The CDR3 reads CASSMGTASGGYTF. CDR3 coding DNA: TGTGCCAGTAGTATGGGGACAGCGAGCGGCGGCTACACCTTC.

The rearrangement uses TRBV20-1 and TRBJ1-2; 10 bases are a match to TRBD1. The CDR3 loop spans 16 amino acids. CDR1 is DFQATT, CDR2 SNEGSKA, per germline (reference sequence). J was trimmed by 3 bases and V by 0 bases; bases with no gene match: 7. The CDR3 nucleotides read TGCAGTGCTAGAGAGGGAGGACAGGGGGGTCACTATGGCTACACCTTC. Protein sequence: CSAREGGQGGHYGYTF.

In this sample, this clonotype turned up many times. The J gene is TRBJ1-5, the V gene TRBV18; TRBD1 aligns across 8 bases. The CDR3 totals 14 residues. The germline CDR1 and CDR2 sequences are KGHSH and LQKENI. Losses at the gene ends were 4 bases for V and 5 bases for J; bases not matched to a gene: 4. Here the CDR3 reads CASSRQGSDQPQHF. The DNA for the CDR3 is TGTGCCAGCTCACGACAGGGGTCGGATCAGCCCCAGCATTTT.

The J gene is TRBJ2-1, the V gene TRBV9; a possible D gene is TRBD2 (6 bases). V was shortened by 2 bases and J by 5 bases, with 11 bases between the two germline ends. The CDR3 is 14 residues long. CDR1 SGDLS and CDR2 YYNGEE come from the germline V gene. CDR3 sequence (DNA): TGTGCCAGCAGCGTGCTAGCGTCGAACAATGAGCAGTTCTTC. It translates to CASSVLASNNEQFF.

There are many counts of this clonotype. CDR3: CASTPRAHNEQFF. The CDR3, as DNA: TGTGCCAGCACACCCCGGGCCCACAATGAGCAGTTCTTC. This chain connects TRBV11-2 to TRBJ2-1; D is uncertain. There are 13 residues in the CDR3. Germline CDR1 is SGHAT and CDR2 is FQNNGV. The V gene lost 7 bases and the J gene lost 5 bases, with 12 bases spanning the gap.

About this clonotype: Because the CDR3's place on the DNA is in doubt, the DNA is left out and the CDR3 is given as listed by TCRdb. V is TRBV6-2 or TRBV6-3 and J is TRBJ2-2; no DNA check was done on the table's D call, TRBD2. The CDR3 contains 22 residues when both ends are counted. Germline V gene lookup returns CDR1 MNHEY and CDR2 SVGEGT. CDR3 protein: CASSLPGGREQYFGPATGELFF.

This clonotype has a count of ten or more. This chain connects TRBV3-1 to TRBJ2-2, with 8 bases identical to TRBD1. Unmatched junction bases numbered 13, after V lost 4 bases and J lost 6 bases. CDR1 is LGHDT, CDR2 YNNKEL, per germline (reference sequence). This CDR3 has 17 amino acids. In nucleotides, the CDR3 is TGTGCCAGCAGCCCCCTAAGCCGGACAGGGCGCCCCGGGGAGCTGTTTTTT. This gives the protein CASSPLSRTGRPGELFF.

This clonotype turned up a few times. This rearrangement joins TRBV20-1 to TRBJ2-3; a possible D gene is TRBD1 (6 bases). The CDR3 consists of 14 residues. Germline CDR1 reads DFQATT; CDR2 reads SNEGSKA (reference sequence). V gave up 5 bases and J gave up 0 bases, with 12 bases separating them. The CDR3 loop is CSAPGVISTDTQYF. DNA for the CDR3: TGCAGTGCTCCAGGGGTCATCAGCACAGATACGCAGTATTTT.

This clonotype was observed at least ten times. This chain connects TRBV28 to TRBJ1-1; 7 bases line up with TRBD1. Germline V gene data show CDR1 as MDHEN and CDR2 as SYDVKM. This CDR3 region has 14 residues. The ends lost 3 bases at V and 4 bases at J; junction bases unmatched: 5. The CDR3 protein is CASSLGRGVTEAFF. The CDR3 DNA is TGTGCCAGCAGTTTGGGCAGGGGGGTCACTGAAGCTTTCTTT.

The V gene is TRBV2, the J gene TRBJ2-7, with TRBD2 matching over 9 bases. V dropped 4 bases and J dropped 4; count of bases not matched to a gene: 5. The length of the CDR3 is 14 residues. CDR1 is SNHLY, CDR2 FYNNEI, per germline. CDR3 amino acids: CASSGDAGGYEQYF. The CDR3 DNA sequence: TGTGCCAGCAGTGGGGATGCGGGAGGGTACGAGCAGTACTTC.

Ten or more counts support this clonotype. This chain's CDR3 is CASRQQGDTQYF. The CDR3, as DNA: TGTGCCAGCAGGCAACAGGGCGACACGCAGTATTTT. The V gene is TRBV6-1, the J gene TRBJ2-3, with D maybe TRBD1 (6 bases). Germline CDR1 reads MNHNS; CDR2 reads SASEGT. The CDR3 loop spans 12 amino acids. V shed 6 bases and J shed 9 bases, with 13 bases lying between them.

This clonotype was seen more than once but under ten times. The chain couples TRBV7-9 to TRBJ1-5; no definite D call. The germline V gene has CDR1 SEHNR and CDR2 FQNEAQ (reference sequence). The CDR3 runs to 14 residues. V lost 1 base to trimming and J lost 4 bases, with 8 bases between them. For the CDR3, the DNA is TGTGCCAGCAGCTTAGGGTCCGGGAATCAGCCCCAGCATTTT. Its translation is CASSLGSGNQPQHF.

This clonotype was observed at least ten times. V usage is TRBV30 and J usage is TRBJ1-4; D might be TRBD1 (5 bases). The ends were cut back, 0 bases at V and 6 bases at J, with 11 bases in the middle. CDR3 size: 14 residues. Germline lookup yields CDR1 GTSNPN and CDR2 SVGIG (reference sequence). The CDR3 region has the DNA TGTGCCTGGAGTGTCGGCAGGGTGGATGAAAAACTGTTTTTT. This gives the protein CAWSVGRVDEKLFF.

This clonotype was found many times. This rearrangement joins TRBV12-3 or TRBV12-4 to TRBJ1-4; D gene uncertain. Trimming stripped 8 bases from V and 0 bases from J, with 10 bases between. The CDR3 is 14 residues long. CDR3 DNA: TGTGCCAGCGGGATGGGATCAACTAATGAAAAACTGTTTTTT. Translation: CASGMGSTNEKLFF.

This clonotype has at least ten counts. The chain couples TRBV20-1 to TRBJ2-1; D unresolved. With 0 bases removed from V and 3 bases from J, the gap between germline ends came to 12 bases. The CDR3 extends over 15 amino acids. The germline CDR1 and CDR2 sequences are DFQATT and SNEGSKA (reference sequence). CDR3 sequence (DNA): TGCAGTGCTAGAGATCTTATGGGGATCTACAATGAGCAGTTCTTC. The encoded protein is CSARDLMGIYNEQFF.